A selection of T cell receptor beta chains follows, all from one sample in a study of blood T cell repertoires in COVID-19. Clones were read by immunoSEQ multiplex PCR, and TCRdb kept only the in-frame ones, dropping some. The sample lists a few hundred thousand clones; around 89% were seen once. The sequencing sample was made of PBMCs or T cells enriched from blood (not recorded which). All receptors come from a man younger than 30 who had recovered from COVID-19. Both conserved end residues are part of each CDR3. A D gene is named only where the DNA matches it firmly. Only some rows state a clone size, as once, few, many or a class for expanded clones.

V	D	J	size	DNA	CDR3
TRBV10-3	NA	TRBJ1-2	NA	TGTGCCATCAGTGAGTCGACGGGGAGTATCAGCTATGGCTACACCTTC	CAISESTGSISYGYTF
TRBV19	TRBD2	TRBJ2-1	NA	TGTGCCAGTAGGACTAGCGGGGGAGTAGGTGAGCAGTTCTTC	CASRTSGGVGEQFF
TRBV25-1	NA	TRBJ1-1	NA	TGTGCCAGCAGTGAATATGCAGGGAACACTGAAGCTTTCTTT	CASSEYAGNTEAFF
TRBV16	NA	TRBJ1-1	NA	TGTGCCAGCAGCCCACGGGTTATGAACACTGAAGCTTTCTTT	CASSPRVMNTEAFF
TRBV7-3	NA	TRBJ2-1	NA	TGTGCCAGCAGCTTAGAGGTAAAGAGGAGGCAGTTCTTC	CASSLEVKRRQFF
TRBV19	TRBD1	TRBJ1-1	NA	TGTGCCAGTAGTATTCCCGACAGGGGAAGACCCTATGAAGCTTTCTTT	CASSIPDRGRPYEAFF
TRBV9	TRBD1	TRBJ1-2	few	TGTGCCAGCAGCGGGAGGGACAGGGGTGGCTACACCTTC	CASSGRDRGGYTF
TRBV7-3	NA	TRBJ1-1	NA	TGTGCCAGCAGCTTAGGAGCGCCGGCTGAAGCTTTCTTT	CASSLGAPAEAFF
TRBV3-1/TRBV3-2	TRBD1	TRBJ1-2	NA	TGTGCCAGCAGCCAACAATCCTTGGACAGGGCGGTTGGCTACACCTTC	CASSQQSLDRAVGYTF
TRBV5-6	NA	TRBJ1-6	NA	TGTGCCAGCAGCTTGTATGCCTCGAGCTCCTATAATTCACCCCTCCACTTT	CASSLYASSSYNSPLHF
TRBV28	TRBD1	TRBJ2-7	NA	TGTGCCAGCAGTTGGACAGGGTCCGAGCAGTACTTC	CASSWTGSEQYF
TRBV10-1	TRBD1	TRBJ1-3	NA	TGCGCCAGCAGTGATTCAGGGGGTGCCCTTCTTTCAGGAAACACCATATATTTT	CASSDSGGALLSGNTIYF
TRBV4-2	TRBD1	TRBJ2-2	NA	TGTGCCAGCAGCCAAGATGGACAGGGCCCTACGAACACCGGGGAGCTGTTTTTT	CASSQDGQGPTNTGELFF
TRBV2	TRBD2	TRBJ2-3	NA	TGTGCCAGCAGGAAACTAGCGGGGGCAGTTACGCAGTATTTT	CASRKLAGAVTQYF
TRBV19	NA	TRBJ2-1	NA	TGTGCCAGTAGGAGGACACAGGCATCGGACCACTCCTCTACAGGTGAGCAGTTCTTC	CASRRTQASDHSSTGEQFF
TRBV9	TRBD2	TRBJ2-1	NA	TGTGCCAGCAGCGAGGGGACTAGCGGAACTACCTACAATGAGCAGTTCTTC	CASSEGTSGTTYNEQFF
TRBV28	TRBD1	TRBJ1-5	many	TGTGCCAGCAGTTTAAGAGGGGACAGTAGCAATCAGCCCCAGCATTTT	CASSLRGDSSNQPQHF
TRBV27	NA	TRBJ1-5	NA	TGTGCCAGCAGTTTCACAGGGTCTACTCAGCCCCAGCATTTT	CASSFTGSTQPQHF
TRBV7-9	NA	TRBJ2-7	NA	TGTGCCAGCAGCTCGGATAGGGGGAAGTCCTACGAGCAGTACTTC	CASSSDRGKSYEQYF
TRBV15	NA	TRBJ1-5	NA	TGTGCCACCAGCAGAGACCTCAATCAGCCCCAGCATTTT	CATSRDLNQPQHF
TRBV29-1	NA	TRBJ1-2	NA	TGCAGCGTTGAGTTAACAGGGCAAGGTGGCTACACCTTC	CSVELTGQGGYTF
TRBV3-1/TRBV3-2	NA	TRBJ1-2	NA	TGTGCCAGCAGCCAAGCCGGCAGCGCTAACTATGGCTACACCTTC	CASSQAGSANYGYTF
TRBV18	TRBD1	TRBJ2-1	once	TGTGCCAGCTCACCAGGTGGACAGGGTGAGCAGTTCTTC	CASSPGGQGEQFF
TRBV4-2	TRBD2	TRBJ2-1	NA	TGTGCCAGCAGCCGGGGACTAGGGGAGGGTTCCAATGAGCAGTTCTTC	CASSRGLGEGSNEQFF
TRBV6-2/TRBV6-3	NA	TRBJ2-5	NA	TGTGCCAGCAGCCCCCGACGGAAAGGAGAGTCGAGGGAAGAGACCCAGTACTTC	CASSPRRKGESREETQYF
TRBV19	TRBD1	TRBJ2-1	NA	TGTGCCAGTAGTATAGTAACAGGGGGCAACTACAATGAGCAGTTCTTC	CASSIVTGGNYNEQFF
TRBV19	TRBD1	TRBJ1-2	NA	TGTGCCAGTACTCCGGCCCCAGGGGGTTGGTATGGCTACACCTTC	CASTPAPGGWYGYTF
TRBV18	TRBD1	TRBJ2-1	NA	TGTGCCAGCTCACCCCAACCGAGACAGGGTGATAATGAGCAGTTCTTC	CASSPQPRQGDNEQFF
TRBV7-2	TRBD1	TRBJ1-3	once	TGTGCCAGCAGCTTAGGTTTAGGACAGGGGGTATCTGGAAACACCATATATTTT	CASSLGLGQGVSGNTIYF
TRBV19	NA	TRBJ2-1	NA	TGTGCCAGTAGTATCCACGGCGGGGACAATGAGCAGTTCTTC	CASSIHGGDNEQFF
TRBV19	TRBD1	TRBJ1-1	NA	TGTGCCAGTAGTATCAACGGGCGGACAGGGGCCCTCACTGAAGCTTTCTTT	CASSINGRTGALTEAFF
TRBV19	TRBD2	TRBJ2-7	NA	TGTGCCAGGCAGGCGGGGGGAAGCTCCTACGAGCAGTACTTC	CARQAGGSSYEQYF
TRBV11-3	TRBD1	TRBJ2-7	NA	TGTGCCAGCAGCTCATGGACAGGCGCCTCCGAGCAGTACTTC	CASSSWTGASEQYF
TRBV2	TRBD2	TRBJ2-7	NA	TGTGCCAGCAGACAACTAGCGGGAGGTGGGTACGAGCAGTACTTC	CASRQLAGGGYEQYF
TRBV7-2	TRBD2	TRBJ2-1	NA	TGTGCCAGCAGCCCTTCGGGGGGGTATTACAATGAGCAGTTCTTC	CASSPSGGYYNEQFF
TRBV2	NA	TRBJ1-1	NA	TGTGCCAGCAGAACAGACCGGAATGAAGCTTTCTTT	CASRTDRNEAFF
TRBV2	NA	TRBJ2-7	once	TGTGCCAGCAGTGAAGGGCGCTGGGGCAGCTCCTACGAGCAGTACTTC	CASSEGRWGSSYEQYF
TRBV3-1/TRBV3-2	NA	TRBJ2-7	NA	TGTGCCAGCAGCCAATCGGTAGCACGGCAGTACTTC	CASSQSVARQYF
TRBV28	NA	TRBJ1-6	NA	TGTGCCACGGGAGGGGTCTCCTATAATTCACCCCTCCACTTT	CATGGVSYNSPLHF
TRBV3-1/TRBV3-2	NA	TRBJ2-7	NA	TGTGCCAGCAGCCAAACGGCCGGGGTTACCTACGAGCAGTACTTC	CASSQTAGVTYEQYF
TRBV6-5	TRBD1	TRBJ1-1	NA	TGTGCCAGCAGTTACCTCCAGGGGGCTCGGACTGAAGCTTTCTTT	CASSYLQGARTEAFF
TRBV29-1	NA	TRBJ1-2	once	TGCAGCGTTGATCCGACACAGTCCGGCCCCCCTCCGGACTATGGCTACACCTTC	CSVDPTQSGPPPDYGYTF
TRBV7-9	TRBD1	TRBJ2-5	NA	TGTGCCAGCAGCTCATCCGGGACAGGGGCCCGAGGGGTGACCCAGTACTTC	CASSSSGTGARGVTQYF
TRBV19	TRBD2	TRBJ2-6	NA	TGTGCCAGTAACGGGAGGGCCAGTCTCTCTGGGGCCAACGTCCTGACTTTC	CASNGRASLSGANVLTF